A selection of T cell receptor beta chains follows, all from one sample in a study of glioma-infiltrating T cells after dendritic cell vaccination. Only in-frame clones appear in the TCRdb table, and some are missing; sequencing was by immunoSEQ multiplex PCR. This sample carries some 70,000 clones, approximately 85% of them seen once, and the ten largest clones take about 8.9%. Source: blood, taken before dendritic cell vaccination. The source is a human donor with glioblastoma. The CDR3 runs from the conserved cysteine through the conserved F or W. D genes are given only for firm matches. Some rows mark clone size as missing; the rest say once, few, many or name a class of expanded clone.

CDR3aa | CDR3nt | abundance | j_gene | v_gene | d_gene
CASGLGAYNEQFF | TGTGCCAGCGGGCTGGGCGCCTACAATGAGCAGTTCTTC | NA | TRBJ2-1 | TRBV6-5 | NA
CASSLDGGLPYEQYF | TGCGCCAGCAGCTTGGATGGAGGGCTACCCTACGAGCAGTACTTC | NA | TRBJ2-7 | TRBV5-1 | NA
CASSVSRGTIYF | TGTGCCAGCAGCGTCTCACGGGGCACCATATATTTT | few | TRBJ1-3 | TRBV9 | NA
CASSPDRGTGNTIYF | TGTGCCAGCTCACCAGACAGGGGCACTGGAAACACCATATATTTT | NA | TRBJ1-3 | TRBV18 | TRBD1
CASSPGVYNEQFF | TGTGCCAGTAGTCCGGGAGTCTACAATGAGCAGTTCTTC | NA | TRBJ2-1 | TRBV19 | NA
CASSKGGVNAEGYTF | TGTGCCAGCAGCAAGGGGGGGGTTAACGCTGAAGGCTACACCTTC | once | TRBJ1-2 | TRBV7-6 | NA
CAWRTGGGTEAFF | TGTGCCTGGAGAACCGGGGGGGGCACTGAAGCTTTCTTT | NA | TRBJ1-1 | TRBV30 | NA
CASSSISGSYEQYF | TGTGCCAGCAGCTCAATTAGCGGATCCTACGAGCAGTACTTC | NA | TRBJ2-7 | TRBV5-5 | NA
CASSLYTSGGAGTDTQYF | TGCGCCAGCAGCTTGTATACTAGCGGGGGGGCGGGCACAGATACGCAGTATTTT | NA | TRBJ2-3 | TRBV5-1 | TRBD2
CASSEALDRGETQYF | TGTGCCAGCAGTGAAGCCCTCGACAGGGGGGAGACCCAGTACTTC | NA | TRBJ2-5 | TRBV6-1 | TRBD1
CSVGPSVGGQDTEAFF | TGCAGCGTTGGGCCCTCCGTAGGGGGCCAGGACACTGAAGCTTTCTTT | NA | TRBJ1-1 | TRBV29-1 | TRBD1
CASSLKIHVADNEKLFF | TGTGCCAGCAGCTTAAAAATCCATGTTGCGGATAATGAAAAACTGTTTTTT | NA | TRBJ1-4 | TRBV7-2 | NA
CASSLLGTGYEKLFF | TGTGCCAGCAGTTTACTCGGGACAGGGTATGAAAAACTGTTTTTT | NA | TRBJ1-4 | TRBV28 | TRBD1
CASSIGGADTQYF | TGTGCCAGTAGTATAGGGGGGGCAGATACGCAGTATTTT | NA | TRBJ2-3 | TRBV19 | NA
CASSSRWGGYGYTF | TGTGCCAGCAGCTCGCGGTGGGGCGGCTATGGCTACACCTTC | NA | TRBJ1-2 | TRBV7-9 | NA
CASSSPGQAAYEQYF | TGTGCCAGTAGTTCACCGGGACAGGCTGCCTACGAGCAGTACTTC | NA | TRBJ2-7 | TRBV19 | TRBD1
CASKQGRAMDTEAFF | TGTGCCAGCAAACAGGGCCGGGCGATGGACACTGAAGCTTTCTTT | NA | TRBJ1-1 | TRBV11-2 | NA
CASSPPRGGGSQPQHF | TGTGCCAGCAGTCCCCCCCGGGGGGGCGGGAGTCAGCCCCAGCATTTT | NA | TRBJ1-5 | TRBV28 | NA
CASTGRGAEKLFF | TGTGCCAGTACAGGCAGGGGTGCTGAAAAACTGTTTTTT | few | TRBJ1-4 | TRBV19 | NA
CASSAWGGDTEAFF | TGTGCCAGCAGCGCCTGGGGAGGGGACACTGAAGCTTTCTTT | few | TRBJ1-1 | TRBV6-6 | NA
CASSLRGYYGYTF | TGTGCCAGCAGCTTGAGAGGTTACTATGGCTACACCTTC | NA | TRBJ1-2 | TRBV5-4 | NA
CASSIASQETQYF | TGTGCCAGTAGTATAGCTAGCCAAGAGACCCAGTACTTC | NA | TRBJ2-5 | TRBV19 | NA
CASSRGGSNQPQHF | TGTGCCAGCAGTAGGGGTGGGAGCAATCAGCCCCAGCATTTT | few | TRBJ1-5 | TRBV2 | NA
CASSALAGEETQYF | TGCGCCAGCAGCGCCCTAGCGGGGGAAGAGACCCAGTACTTC | NA | TRBJ2-5 | TRBV5-1 | TRBD2
CASSYGQSYEQYF | TGTGCCAGCAGTTACGGACAGTCCTACGAGCAGTACTTC | NA | TRBJ2-7 | TRBV27 | NA
CASSAPQRIYEQYF | TGTGCCAGCAGCGCACCTCAGAGGATCTACGAGCAGTACTTC | NA | TRBJ2-7 | TRBV2 | NA
CAIRVEGQGIYEQYF | TGTGCCATCAGGGTGGAGGGACAGGGGATCTACGAGCAGTACTTC | NA | TRBJ2-7 | TRBV10-3 | TRBD1
CASSPSVDGSYEQYF | TGTGCCAGCTCACCTAGCGTGGACGGGTCCTACGAGCAGTACTTC | once | TRBJ2-7 | TRBV18 | NA
CASSPGTGHGYTF | TGTGCCAGCAGCCCAGGGACAGGGCATGGCTACACCTTC | NA | TRBJ1-2 | TRBV6-5 | TRBD1
CASSSYPTGGGYTF | TGCGCCAGCAGTTCCTACCCGACAGGCGGTGGCTACACCTTC | few | TRBJ1-2 | TRBV10-2 | NA
CASRGSGGAKRAGELFF | TGTGCCAGCAGAGGTAGCGGGGGGGCAAAAAGGGCCGGGGAGCTGTTTTTT | NA | TRBJ2-2 | TRBV27 | TRBD2
CASSATGAGTGELFF | TGTGCCAGCAGCGCAACAGGGGCGGGCACCGGGGAGCTGTTTTTT | NA | TRBJ2-2 | TRBV5-6 | TRBD1
CAWSGDNSNQPQHF | TGTGCCTGGAGTGGGGACAATAGCAATCAGCCCCAGCATTTT | NA | TRBJ1-5 | TRBV30 | NA
CASSSGQGAPYEQYF | TGTGCCAGCAGCTCGGGACAGGGGGCACCCTACGAGCAGTACTTC | NA | TRBJ2-7 | TRBV7-2 | TRBD1
CASSLQGFSGELFF | TGTGCCAGCAGCTTGCAGGGGTTCTCCGGGGAGCTGTTTTTT | NA | TRBJ2-2 | TRBV11-3 | NA
CASSFPGLAGGQETQYF | TGTGCCAGCAGTTTTCCGGGACTAGCGGGGGGACAAGAGACCCAGTACTTC | once | TRBJ2-5 | TRBV28 | TRBD2
CASRLAGETSTDTQYF | TGTGCCAGCCGACTAGCGGGGGAAACTAGCACAGATACGCAGTATTTT | NA | TRBJ2-3 | TRBV19 | TRBD2
CASSPAVRMTNEQFF | TGTGCCAGCAGTCCGGCCGTGAGGATGACGAATGAGCAGTTCTTC | NA | TRBJ2-1 | TRBV28 | NA
CASSLGTGLTNQPQHF | TGTGCCAGCAGCTTGGGGACAGGGCTGACGAATCAGCCCCAGCATTTT | NA | TRBJ1-5 | TRBV5-6 | TRBD1
CSARVESEQFF | TGCAGTGCTAGAGTAGAAAGTGAGCAGTTCTTC | NA | TRBJ2-1 | TRBV20-1 | NA
CASSQAGGEGNQPQHF | TGTGCCAGCAGCCAAGCGGGAGGGGAGGGGAATCAGCCCCAGCATTTT | NA | TRBJ1-5 | TRBV4-2 | NA
CASGSGTHPYNEQFF | TGCGCCAGCGGATCCGGGACACACCCTTACAATGAGCAGTTCTTC | NA | TRBJ2-1 | TRBV5-1 | NA
CASSIATGAEAFF | TGTGCCAGTAGTATCGCCACAGGGGCTGAAGCTTTCTTT | NA | TRBJ1-1 | TRBV19 | TRBD1
CASSLAGNPRGGYTF | TGTGCCAGCAGCTTAGCCGGGAATCCCCGAGGGGGCTACACCTTC | NA | TRBJ1-2 | TRBV11-3 | NA
CASSVQDLRGAQYF | TGTGCCAGCAGTGTCCAGGATTTACGGGGTGCCCAGTACTTC | NA | TRBJ2-5 | TRBV6-1 | NA
CASSSTGTGRSEQYF | TGTGCCAGCAGCTCTACCGGGACAGGGAGATCCGAGCAGTACTTC | once | TRBJ2-7 | TRBV7-9 | TRBD1
CASSLVLGSSYEQYF | TGTGCCAGCAGCTTAGTTCTGGGGAGCTCCTACGAGCAGTACTTC | NA | TRBJ2-7 | TRBV7-9 | NA
CASSPRQRAGNTEAFF | TGTGCCAGCAGCCCGCGACAGAGAGCAGGGAACACTGAAGCTTTCTTT | once | TRBJ1-1 | TRBV11-2 | NA
CASSIEGSSYEQYF | TGTGCCAGTAGTATAGAGGGCAGCTCCTACGAGCAGTACTTC | NA | TRBJ2-7 | TRBV19 | NA
CASSVSRGSDTQYF | TGTGCCAGCAGTGTGTCCCGGGGGTCAGATACGCAGTATTTT | NA | TRBJ2-3 | TRBV2 | NA